The 9 T cell receptor beta chains reported below all come from one sample, sequenced in a study of Ad26.COV2.S vaccination and SARS-CoV-2 variants. Stated treatment: roughly 20 received Ad26.COV2.S at low or high dose, single or two shots; roughly five received placebo; per-sample allocation not given. It was on day 63 after the first vaccine or placebo injection that samples were taken. Produced via immunoSEQ multiplex PCR; TCRdb's table is partial and in-frame only. Of 300,000 to 350,000 clones in the sample, around 90% were seen once. Specimen: peripheral blood, collected in a trial of Ad26.COV2.S vaccine versus placebo. Every receptor here comes from a person aged 18-65 years who received the Ad26.COV2.S COVID-19 vaccine or a placebo.

The chain is built from TRBV5-4 and TRBJ1-4; a possible D gene is TRBD1 (6 bases). The V gene's germline CDR1 is SGHNT and CDR2 YYREEE (reference sequence). There are 16 residues in the CDR3. The V end was cut by 4 bases, the J end by 7 bases, with 20 bases between. CDR3: CASSDLGGGRGEKLFF. Here the CDR3 DNA reads TGTGCCAGCAGCGACCTAGGTGGGGGCAGGGGTGAAAAACTGTTTTTT.

The rearrangement joins TRBV7-3 to TRBJ1-1, with TRBD1 matching 8 bases. V was pared by 4 bases and J by 1 base, with 5 bases of the junction left unmatched. CDR1 is SGHTA and CDR2 is FQGTGA in the germline V gene. This CDR3 has 15 residues. CDR3 in amino acids: CASSSEGQANTEAFF. CDR3 bases: TGTGCCAGCAGCTCGGAGGGACAGGCGAACACTGAAGCTTTCTTT. Drawing the rest from reference TRBV7-3 and TRBJ1-1, the complete variable domain is GAGVSQTPSNKVTEKGKYVELRCDPISGHTALYWYRQSLGQGPEFLIYFQGTGAADDSGLPNDRFFAVRPEGSVSTLKIQRTERGDSAVYLCASSSEGQANTEAFFGQGTRLTVV.

The J gene is TRBJ1-1, the V gene TRBV21-1. TRBV21-1 counts as a pseudogene. This CDR3 spans 12 amino acids. The CDR3 reads CASIPRLGSAFF. CDR3 nucleotide sequence: TGTGCCAGCATCCCCCGGCTCGGGTCGGCTTTCTTT.

J is TRBJ2-1 and V is TRBV18; D unclear. V was cut by 4 bases and J by 7 bases, with 14 bases left in between. The CDR3 consists of 14 residues. Germline assignment: CDR1 KGHSH and CDR2 LQKENI. The CDR3 sequence: CASSRIDSKNEQFF. CDR3 in DNA: TGTGCCAGCTCACGAATAGACTCAAAAAATGAGCAGTTCTTC.

The V gene is TRBV5-6, the J gene TRBJ1-1, with 9 bases lining up with TRBD1. J gave up 3 bases and V 1 base, and 4 bases lay outside the gene matches. The CDR3 is 15 amino acids. Germline values: CDR1 SGHDT, CDR2 YYEEEE. The CDR3 DNA reads as TGTGCCAGCAGCTTGTATGGGACAGGGTACACTGAAGCTTTCTTT. It translates to CASSLYGTGYTEAFF.

The chain is built from TRBV5-4 and TRBJ1-2; tentative D call: TRBD1 (6 bases). The CDR3 is made up of 13 amino acids. Deletions cut 4 bases from V and 8 bases from J, with 15 bases between. Germline V CDR1 and CDR2: SGHNT, YYREEE (reference sequence). CDR3 protein: CASSPGQYPGYTF. The CDR3, as DNA: TGTGCCAGCAGCCCCGGACAGTACCCCGGCTACACCTTC.

V is TRBV5-5 and J is TRBJ2-7; TRBD1 is a possible D gene (5 bases). V was pared by 6 bases and J by 4 bases, with 14 bases between. CDR1 and CDR2 from the germline V gene are SGHKS and YYEKEE (reference sequence). CDR3 length: 13 amino acids. The DNA of the CDR3 is TGTGCCAGCACCCTCTTTCAGGGATACGAGCAGTACTTC. It is translated as CASTLFQGYEQYF.

Comments on this clone: Its ends do not fully match the called genes, so a read error is possible. The V gene is TRBV2, the J gene TRBJ1-3, with D unclear. CDR3 length equals 13 residues. CDR1 and CDR2 (germline): SNHLY, FYNNEI. CDR3 sequence (DNA): TGTGCCAACCTCCTTCCCGGGTCCCAAGATTACCAATTT. Residues: CANLLPGSQDYQF.

The chain is built from TRBV5-1 and TRBJ2-3; 8 positions agree with TRBD1. V was pared by 1 base and J by 0 bases, with 13 bases of the junction left unmatched. This CDR3 has 19 residues. Germline-derived CDR1 and CDR2 are SGHRS and YFSETQ. The CDR3 region has the DNA TGCGCCAGCAGCTTGATACCAGGGGGCGGGGATTCTAGCACAGATACGCAGTATTTT. Its protein is CASSLIPGGGDSSTDTQYF.